The entry below gives a single TCR beta chain sequence along with its context. The sample originates from a study of blood T cell repertoires in COVID-19. Generated by immunoSEQ multiplex PCR, the TCRdb table keeps only in-frame clones and is missing some. Found here are about 200,000 clones, 70% to 85% of them singletons; the top ten hold about 15%. CDR3 length: 14 residues. Germline V lookup: CDR1 KGHSH, CDR2 LQKENI. The ends lost 4 bases at V and 10 bases at J; junction bases unmatched: 5. The rearrangement links TRBV18 to TRBJ1-6, with 9 bases aligning to TRBD1. This TCR derives from a man aged 40-49 years who had recovered from COVID-19. Source material: PBMCs or T cells enriched from blood (not recorded which). The DNA for the CDR3 is TGTGCCAGCTCACTGGGACAGGGCGAATCACCCCTCCACTTT. Its translation: CASSLGQGESPLHF. The full variable domain, rest sourced from reference TRBV18 and TRBJ1-6, is NAGVMQNPRHLVRRRGQEARLRCSPMKGHSHVYWYRQLPEEGLKFMVYLQKENIIDESGMPKERFSAEFPKEGPSILRIQQVVRGDSAAYFCASSLGQGESPLHFGNGTRLTVT.